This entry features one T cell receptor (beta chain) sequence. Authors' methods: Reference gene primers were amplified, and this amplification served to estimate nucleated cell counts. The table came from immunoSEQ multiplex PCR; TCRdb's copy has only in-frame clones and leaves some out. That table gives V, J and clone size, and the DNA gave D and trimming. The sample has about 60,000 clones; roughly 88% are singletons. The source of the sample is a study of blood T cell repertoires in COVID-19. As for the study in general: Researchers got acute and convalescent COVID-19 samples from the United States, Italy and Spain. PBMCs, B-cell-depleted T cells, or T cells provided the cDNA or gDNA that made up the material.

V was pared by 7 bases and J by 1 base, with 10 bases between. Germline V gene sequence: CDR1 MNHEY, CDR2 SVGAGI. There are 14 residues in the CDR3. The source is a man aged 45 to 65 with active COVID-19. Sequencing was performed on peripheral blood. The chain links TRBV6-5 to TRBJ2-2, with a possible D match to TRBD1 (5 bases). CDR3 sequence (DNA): TGTGCCAGCATAAAGCAGGGGAACACCGGGGAGCTGTTTTTT. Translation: CASIKQGNTGELFF.